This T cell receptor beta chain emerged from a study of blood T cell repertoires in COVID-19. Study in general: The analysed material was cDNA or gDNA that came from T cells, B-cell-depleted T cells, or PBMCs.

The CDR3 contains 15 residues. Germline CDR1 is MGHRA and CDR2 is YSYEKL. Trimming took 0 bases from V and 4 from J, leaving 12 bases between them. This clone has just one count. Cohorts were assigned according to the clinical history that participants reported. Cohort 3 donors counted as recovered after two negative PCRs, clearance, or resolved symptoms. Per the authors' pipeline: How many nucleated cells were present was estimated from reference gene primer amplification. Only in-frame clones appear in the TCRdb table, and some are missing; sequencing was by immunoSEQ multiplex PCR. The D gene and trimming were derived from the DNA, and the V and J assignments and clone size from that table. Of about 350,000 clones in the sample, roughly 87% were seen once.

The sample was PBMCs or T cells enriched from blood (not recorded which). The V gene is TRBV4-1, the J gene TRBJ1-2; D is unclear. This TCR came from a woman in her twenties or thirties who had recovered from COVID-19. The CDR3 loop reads CASSQDPGFSYGYTF. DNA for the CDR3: TGCGCCAGCAGCCAAGATCCGGGGTTTAGCTATGGCTACACCTTC.